The 27 T cell receptor beta chains below were found in one sample sequenced in a study of breast tumors, draining lymph nodes, adjacent tissues. Axillary draining lymph nodes of breast cancer patients supplied the node samples. Each CDR3 protein is one row after TCRdb ran MiXCR on the multiplex PCR reads. The table has approximately 89,000 distinct CDR3 sequences, approximately 29% seen once. Sequences were obtained from axillary lymph node tissue. Receptors were obtained from a female donor with breast cancer. Some clones in this sample may be carry-over from other donors' samples.

In this sample, this clonotype turned up many times. The chain couples TRBV5-1 to TRBJ2-7, with a tentative D call TRBD1 (5 bases). Trimming removed 2 bases from V and 0 bases from J, with 6 bases in between. CDR3 size: 13 residues. Germline lookup yields CDR1 SGHRS and CDR2 YFSETQ. In nucleotides, the CDR3 is TGCGCCAGCAGCTTTGACAGCTCCTACGAGCAGTACTTC. It translates to CASSFDSSYEQYF.

The table lists this clonotype with many counts. A much larger clone sits a single nucleotide away, making a read error possible. This chain uses TRBV14 with TRBJ1-6; TRBD1 might be the D (5 bases). V was cut by 0 bases and J by 18 bases, with 21 bases left in between. The CDR3 runs to 15 residues. CDR1 and CDR2 (germline): SGHDN, FVKESK. For the CDR3, the DNA is TGTGCCAGCAGCCAAGATCTCCCAGGGACGGGAGCCCCCCACTTT. It specifies CASSQDLPGTGAPHF.

This clonotype was counted at least ten times. This chain uses TRBV7-2 with TRBJ2-3, with 13 bases lining up with TRBD2. Germline CDR1 and CDR2: SGHTA and FQGNSA. The CDR3 covers 16 residues. V gave up 4 bases and J gave up 8 bases; unmatched junction bases: 9. The CDR3: CASSSGTSGILSTQYF. DNA for the CDR3: TGTGCCAGCAGCTCTGGGACTAGCGGGATCCTTTCTACGCAGTATTTT.

This clonotype was picked up many times. CDR3 sequence (DNA): TGTGCCAGCAGCCTCAAAGGTAGTGAGCAGTTCTTC. This encodes CASSLKGSEQFF. The chain is built from TRBV5-8 and TRBJ2-1; D is ambiguous. CDR3 length: 12 residues. Germline V gives CDR1 SGHTS, CDR2 YDEGEE. V was clipped by 4 bases and J by 9 bases, with 11 bases between them.

The chain joins TRBV11-3 to TRBJ1-2, with D possibly being TRBD1 (6 bases). V was pared by 6 bases and J by 8 bases, with 22 bases between. The CDR3 spans 15 residues. Germline V gene sequence: CDR1 SGHNT, CDR2 YENEEA. For the CDR3, the DNA is TGTGCCAGCAGATTCAGGGGCTTTGCAGGTCCCGGCTACACCTTC. Its translation: CASRFRGFAGPGYTF.

This clonotype has ten or more counts. This chain uses TRBV20-1 with TRBJ1-1; perhaps TRBD1 as D (5 bases). The V and J ends lost 6 bases and 1 base respectively, with 18 bases between them. Looked up from germline, CDR1 is DFQATT and CDR2 is SNEGSKA (reference sequence). The CDR3 is 15 residues long. The CDR3 loop reads CSAPGGTGRNTEAFF. The CDR3 bases are TGCAGTGCCCCCGGAGGGACCGGTCGGAACACTGAAGCTTTCTTT.

This clonotype was seen a handful of times. This could be a read error, since a much larger clone is one nucleotide away. The V call is TRBV30, the J call TRBJ2-7; 11 bases are shared with TRBD1. Per the germline V gene, CDR1 is GTSNPN and CDR2 is SVGIG (reference sequence). The CDR3 contains 16 residues. The CDR3, as DNA: TGTGCCTGGAGTGCCAAACGAGGACAGGGGGCCTACGAGCAGTGCTTC. Translated, it gives CAWSAKRGQGAYEQCF. Complete variable domain (other parts from reference TRBV30 and TRBJ2-7): SQTIHQWPATLVQPVGSPLSLECTVEGTSNPNLYWYRQAAGRGLQLLFYSVGIGQISSEVPQNLSASRPQDRQFILSSKKLLLSDSGFYLCAWSAKRGQGAYEQCFGPGTRLTVT.

V gene TRBV7-9 combines with J gene TRBJ2-5, with 14 bases aligning to TRBD2. The CDR3 runs to 15 residues. V shed 5 bases and J 5 bases; nucleotides not matched to a gene: 4. Per germline, CDR1 SEHNR and CDR2 FQNEAQ (reference sequence). Here the CDR3 DNA reads TGTGCCAGCAGCACGGGACTAGCGGGAGCGGAGACCCAGTACTTC. Protein product: CASSTGLAGAETQYF.

This clonotype was recorded at least ten times. V and J are TRBV5-5 and TRBJ1-5; TRBD1 is a possible D gene (5 bases). The V gene lost 0 bases and the J gene lost 7 bases, with 11 bases spanning the gap. In germline, CDR1 is SGHKS, CDR2 YYEKEE (reference sequence). The CDR3 length is 14 residues. CDR3 amino acids: CASSLGPGHQPQHF. The CDR3 DNA is TGTGCCAGCAGCTTGGGTCCAGGGCACCAGCCCCAGCATTTT.

The CDR3 spells CASSSTGLETDTQYF. Written as DNA, the CDR3 is TGCGCCAGCAGCTCTACAGGGTTGGAAACAGATACGCAGTATTTT. The J gene is TRBJ2-3, the V gene TRBV5-1; D possibly corresponds to TRBD1 (6 bases). The CDR3 sequence is 15 residues long. V lost 3 bases and J 3 bases, leaving 14 bases between the germline ends. Germline V CDR1 and CDR2: SGHRS, YFSETQ. The variable domain in full, completed from reference TRBV5-1 and TRBJ2-3, reads KAGVTQTPRYLIKTRGQQVTLSCSPISGHRSVSWYQQTPGQGLQFLFEYFSETQRNKGNFPGRFSGRQFSNSRSEMNVSTLELGDSALYLCASSSTGLETDTQYFGPGTRLTVL.

This clonotype was seen many times. The chain combines TRBV7-8 with TRBJ2-7; unclear D gene. The germline V gene has CDR1 SGHVS and CDR2 FQNEAQ. V was clipped by 2 bases and J by 2 bases, with 28 bases between them. CDR3 length: 20 residues. The CDR3 is CASSLIKSRERGTTTYEQYF. CDR3 DNA: TGTGCCAGCAGCTTAATCAAGTCTCGCGAACGTGGAACCACCACCTACGAGCAGTACTTC.

This clonotype was picked up many times. The rearrangement joins TRBV20-1 to TRBJ1-1; D is unclear. This CDR3 has 14 residues. CDR1 is DFQATT and CDR2 is SNEGSKA in the germline V gene (reference sequence). The V end lost 5 bases, the J end lost 3 bases, and 16 bases lay between the germline ends. CDR3 loop: CSAPEARLHTEAFF. The CDR3 DNA reads TGCAGTGCTCCAGAGGCTCGACTTCACACTGAAGCTTTCTTT.

The rearrangement uses TRBV12-3 or TRBV12-4 and TRBJ1-4, with TRBD1 matching over 8 bases. The CDR3 runs to 15 residues. Trimming cost V 4 bases and J 10 bases; bases outside gene matches: 11. In nucleotides, the CDR3 is TGTGCCAGCAGTTCAGTCGTGACAGGGGCTGGAAAACTGTTTTTT. Translation gives CASSSVVTGAGKLFF.

The chain recombines TRBV12-3 or TRBV12-4 with TRBJ2-3; 14 nucleotides line up with TRBD2. V shed 2 bases and J 6 bases; nucleotides not matched to a gene: 7. The CDR3 is 17 amino acids. The CDR3 DNA reads as TGTGCCAGCAGTTTAATCGGACTAGCGGGAGGCCACGATACGCAGTATTTT. Translation gives CASSLIGLAGGHDTQYF.

This clonotype was counted many times. The chain is built from TRBV12-3 or TRBV12-4 and TRBJ2-7; 10 nucleotides match TRBD1. Unmatched junction bases numbered 7, after V lost 6 bases and J lost 2 bases. The CDR3 has 15 residues. The CDR3 loop reads CASSRGGQGAYEQYF. DNA for the CDR3: TGTGCCAGCAGCCGGGGCGGACAGGGGGCCTACGAGCAGTACTTC.

This clonotype showed up many times. This chain connects TRBV3-1 to TRBJ1-3, with D perhaps matching TRBD1 (6 bases). The CDR3 consists of 15 residues. Germline lookup yields CDR1 LGHDT and CDR2 YNNKEL (reference sequence). With 4 bases removed from V and 4 bases from J, the gap between germline ends came to 14 bases. The DNA for the CDR3 is TGTGCCAGCAGCCTGGCAGGGGACAAGGGAAACACCATATATTTT. It codes for CASSLAGDKGNTIYF.

A word on this clonotype: A read error may explain this, as a much larger clone is one base away. The rearrangement links TRBV6-2 or TRBV6-3 to TRBJ2-1, with TRBD2 matching over 9 bases. Trimming removed 2 bases from V and 7 bases from J; junction bases left unmatched: 9. The CDR3 contains 16 residues. Germline values: CDR1 MNHEY, CDR2 SVGEGT. As DNA, the CDR3 is TGTGCCAGCAGTTACGCCGGGACTAGCTCTCGGAATGAGCAGTTCTTC. Its protein product is CASSYAGTSSRNEQFF.

This clonotype occurred many times. The chain has TRBV6-2 or TRBV6-3 and TRBJ2-7; 8 nucleotides align to TRBD1. CDR1 and CDR2 from the germline V gene are MNHEY and SVGEGT. This CDR3 is built from 16 residues. V was pared by 7 bases and J by 6 bases, with 17 bases of the junction left unmatched. The CDR3 loop is CASISRPGRGPSEQYF. The CDR3, as DNA: TGTGCCAGCATCAGCCGTCCCGGCAGGGGGCCGTCCGAGCAGTACTTC.

This clonotype was detected ten times or more. This CDR3 is CASSLARDLYF. The CDR3 DNA reads as TGTGCCAGCAGCTTGGCCCGGGACCTTTACTTC. This rearrangement joins TRBV5-8 to TRBJ2-7; D tentatively fits TRBD1 or TRBD2 (5 bases each). Germline assignment: CDR1 SGHTS and CDR2 YDEGEE. Trimming stripped 0 bases from V and 13 bases from J, with 11 bases between. This CDR3 contains 11 residues.

About this clonotype itself: A clone one base away is much larger, so this may be a read error. This chain uses TRBV11-3 with TRBJ1-3, with no clear D. CDR1 and CDR2 from the germline V gene are SGHNT and YENEEA. CDR3 length: 13 amino acids. The CDR3 is CVSSQSQGTTIYF. In nucleotides, the CDR3 is TGTGTCAGCAGCCAATCACAAGGAACCACCATATATTTT.

At least ten counts were recorded for this clonotype. At one end the junction does not follow the germline gene, possibly because of a read error. The chain is built from TRBV2 and TRBJ2-2; tentatively, D is TRBD2 (5 bases). Germline loops: CDR1 SNHLY, CDR2 FYNNEI. The CDR3 has 14 residues. The CDR3 DNA reads TGTACCAGCAAAGCGGCCCCTGGGAACGGGGAGCTGTTTTTT. Encoded protein: CTSKAAPGNGELFF.

This clonotype was recorded at least ten times. The chain employs TRBV6-2 or TRBV6-3 and TRBJ2-1, with D possibly being TRBD1 (6 bases). The CDR3 covers 17 residues. In germline, CDR1 is MNHEY, CDR2 SVGEGT. Between the trimmed V and J ends, which lost 7 bases and 2 bases, there was a span of 21 bases. CDR3 region: CASKNPRRQGTYNEQFF. The CDR3, as DNA: TGTGCCAGCAAGAATCCCAGGAGGCAGGGGACCTACAATGAGCAGTTCTTC.

The chain carries TRBV7-9 and TRBJ2-7; 9 bases are shared with TRBD1. The length of the CDR3 is 13 residues. Germline V gene lookup returns CDR1 SEHNR and CDR2 FQNEAQ (reference sequence). V shed 4 bases and J 6 bases; nucleotides not matched to a gene: 4. This CDR3 is CASSSGQGPEQYF. In DNA, the CDR3 is TGTGCCAGCAGCTCGGGACAGGGTCCCGAGCAGTACTTC. The whole variable domain, filled in from reference TRBV7-9 and TRBJ2-7, reads DTGVSQNPRHKITKRGQNVTFRCDPISEHNRLYWYRQTLGQGPEFLTYFQNEAQLEKSRLLSDRFSAERPKGSFSTLEIQRTEQGDSAMYLCASSSGQGPEQYFGPGTRLTVT.

This clonotype came up many times. The chain uses TRBV2 and TRBJ2-1; D is unresolved. The CDR3 totals 10 residues. The germline V gene encodes CDR1 SNHLY and CDR2 FYNNEI. Trimming stripped 7 bases from V and 9 bases from J, with 7 bases between. CDR3 bases: TGTGCCAGCATTGCTCCTGAGCAGTTCTTC. The encoded protein is CASIAPEQFF.

A note on this clonotype: A read error may account for a junction end that differs from germline. V is TRBV29-1 and J is TRBJ1-2; D unresolved. The CDR3 has 11 amino acids. In germline, CDR1 is SQVTM, CDR2 ANQGSEA. As DNA, the CDR3 is TGCAACGTTGAGAATGTGGGGGGCTACACCTTC. This encodes CNVENVGGYTF.

This clonotype appeared many times. The rearrangement links TRBV20-1 to TRBJ2-3; 8 bases agree with TRBD2. Germline V CDR1 and CDR2: DFQATT, SNEGSKA (reference sequence). V was clipped by 4 bases and J by 2 bases; unmatched bases: 2. The CDR3 consists of 13 residues. CDR3 amino acids: CSAKREFTDTQYF. CDR3 bases: TGCAGTGCTAAGCGGGAGTTCACAGATACGCAGTATTTT.

This clonotype has a count of ten or more. CDR3 sequence reads: CASSHDTEGSRGYTF. In nucleotides, the CDR3 is TGTGCCAGCAGCCATGATACGGAGGGGTCGCGAGGCTACACCTTC. This chain uses TRBV3-1 with TRBJ1-2; a weak D match, TRBD1 (5 bases). Looked up from germline, CDR1 is LGHDT and CDR2 is YNNKEL (reference sequence). Trimming pared 3 bases from V and 8 bases from J, leaving 19 bases between. The CDR3 loop spans 15 amino acids.